These 11 T cell receptor beta chains originate from one sample sequenced in a study of blood T cell repertoires in COVID-19. Sequenced by immunoSEQ multiplex PCR; TCRdb stores in-frame clones only, minus some. Of about 220,000 clones listed, approximately 84% are singletons. The specimen sequenced was peripheral blood. The receptor source for this set is an older woman with acute or convalescent COVID-19.

This chain uses TRBV5-4 with TRBJ2-3, with 7 bases that match TRBD2. The J segment lost 0 bases and the V segment lost 9 bases, leaving 10 bases of the junction unmatched. Germline CDR1 and CDR2: SGHNT and YYREEE (reference sequence). This CDR3 contains 15 residues. The CDR3 nucleotides read TGTGCCACCAATGTGTGGCGGGGGAGCACAGATACGCAGTATTTT. Its protein product is CATNVWRGSTDTQYF.

The chain uses TRBV12-3 or TRBV12-4 and TRBJ1-5; 7 bases match TRBD1. This CDR3 spans 13 amino acids. The V and J ends lost 6 bases and 9 bases, in that order; junction bases with no gene match: 8. The CDR3 is CASSKDRDLPQHF. The CDR3 DNA is TGTGCCAGCAGCAAAGACAGGGACTTGCCCCAGCATTTT.

The chain recombines TRBV6-2 or TRBV6-3 with TRBJ1-5; 9 bases are a match to TRBD1. Germline values: CDR1 MNHEY, CDR2 SVGEGT. CDR3 length: 16 amino acids. Unmatched junction bases numbered 10, after V lost 5 bases and J lost 5 bases. The CDR3 DNA sequence: TGTGCCAGCAGTACTCGACAGGGGGGTATTCATCAGCCCCAGCATTTT. This codes for CASSTRQGGIHQPQHF.

The rearrangement joins TRBV6-5 to TRBJ1-1; 11 bases match TRBD1. Germline V gene data show CDR1 as MNHEY and CDR2 as SVGAGI. There are 13 residues in the CDR3. The J segment lost 5 bases and the V segment lost 10 bases, leaving 6 bases of the junction unmatched. Here the CDR3 reads CATRDRGGTEAFF. The CDR3 DNA follows: TGTGCCACCCGGGACAGGGGGGGGACTGAAGCTTTCTTT.

This chain uses TRBV9 with TRBJ2-5, with 9 bases lining up with TRBD2. The CDR3 totals 14 residues. Unmatched junction bases numbered 4, after V lost 4 bases and J lost 3 bases. Germline CDR1 reads SGDLS; CDR2 reads YYNGEE. For the CDR3, the DNA is TGTGCCAGCAGCTTGTCTAGCGGGGAAGAGACCCAGTACTTC. Translation gives CASSLSSGEETQYF.

This chain connects TRBV11-2 to TRBJ2-7, with TRBD2 identical over 10 bases. With V trimmed by 5 bases and J by 1 base, 5 bases remained unmatched. Per the germline V gene, CDR1 is SGHAT and CDR2 is FQNNGV. There are 15 residues in the CDR3. In nucleotides, the CDR3 is TGTGCCAGCAGCAGAACTAGCGGGGTATCCTACGAGCAGTACTTC. This sequence encodes CASSRTSGVSYEQYF.

This chain uses TRBV7-6 with TRBJ1-4; D gene unclear. Looked up from germline, CDR1 is SGHVS and CDR2 is FNYEAQ. The V end lost 5 bases, the J end lost 3 bases, and 16 bases lay between the germline ends. The CDR3 sequence is 16 residues long. The CDR3 sequence: CASSPTSQASNEKLFF. The CDR3 region has the DNA TGTGCCAGCAGCCCAACCTCCCAGGCGTCTAATGAAAAACTGTTTTTT.

This clone is medium-sized within its sample. The genes are TRBV28 and TRBJ1-1; no firm D call. Germline V CDR1 and CDR2: MDHEN, SYDVKM. The CDR3 extends over 13 amino acids. The V end was cut by 2 bases, the J end by 10 bases, with 14 bases between. CDR3 DNA sequence: TGTGCCAGCAGTTTAATCCCGCAGTCGGGAGCTTTCTTT. Amino acid sequence: CASSLIPQSGAFF.

The rearrangement links TRBV6-5 to TRBJ2-7; TRBD1 aligns across 10 bases. CDR3 length: 15 amino acids. Germline CDR1 is MNHEY and CDR2 is SVGAGI. V shed 5 bases and J 2 bases; nucleotides not matched to a gene: 6. The CDR3 DNA sequence: TGTGCCAGCAGTCACCCGGACAGGGGGACCTACGAGCAGTACTTC. It codes for CASSHPDRGTYEQYF.

The table lists this clone with a few counts. The chain carries TRBV7-8 and TRBJ2-7, with 7 bases lining up with TRBD1. There are 14 residues in the CDR3. The germline gives CDR1 SGHVS, CDR2 FQNEAQ. V gave up 7 bases and J gave up 2 bases; unmatched junction bases: 8. Written as DNA, the CDR3 is TGTGCCAGCACCATCCGGGACAGCCCCTACGAGCAGTACTTC. Its protein is CASTIRDSPYEQYF.

The gene calls are TRBV7-2 and TRBJ1-2; D unclear. The CDR3 has 16 amino acids. Germline CDR1 reads SGHTA; CDR2 reads FQGNSA. V lost 2 bases to trimming and J lost 4 bases, with 17 bases between them. CDR3 amino acids: CASSLNPLSPIYGYTF. CDR3 bases: TGTGCCAGCAGCTTAAACCCCCTTAGCCCTATCTATGGCTACACCTTC.